This T cell receptor (beta chain) was recorded in a study of OX40 agonist ivuxolimab in advanced cancers. Study as a whole: A mean age of approximately 64 years, range about 20 to 90, was recorded, and 82.7% were male. Allowance was made for prior anti-PD-1, anti-PD-L1 or anti-CTLA-4 therapy, and about 44% had some. Study results and caveats: Among patients with partial responses at 0.1-3.0 mg/kg, clonal expansion was among the lowest. Mean expanded clone counts were higher in CD8+ than CD4+ T cells.

Turning to this clone: Its antigen is still unknown.

TCRdb keeps only in-frame clones here, not all; method: immunoSEQ multiplex PCR. The data hold tens of thousands of clones, with roughly 93% observed a single time. The CDR3 is 14 residues long. Germline V gene data show CDR1 as LNHNV and CDR2 as YYDKDF (reference sequence). With 8 bases removed from V and 4 bases from J, the gap between germline ends came to 14 bases. This clonotype originated in an adult with an advanced solid tumor such as melanoma, head and neck, liver or kidney cancer. This sample comprised CD4+ or CD8+ T cells sorted from blood, obtained in a trial of the OX40 agonist ivuxolimab. The chain links TRBV15 to TRBJ1-4, with D maybe TRBD1 (5 bases). The CDR3 sequence: CATRSGGDNEKLFF. The DNA for the CDR3 is TGTGCCACCCGCTCGGGGGGAGATAATGAAAAACTGTTTTTT.